This record covers a single TCR beta chain. What it binds is not known. The study ran its PCR with 60 Vbeta and 13 Jbeta primers. Only in-frame clones appear in the TCRdb table, and some are missing; sequencing was by immunoSEQ multiplex PCR. The profile covers 35,000 to 40,000 clones, with roughly 74% appearing a single time and 6.3% taken by the ten largest. This CDR3 contains 16 residues. CDR1 and CDR2 (germline): MNHNY, SVGAGI (reference sequence). V shed 5 bases and J shed 10 bases, with 21 bases lying between them. The data originate from a study of cytomegalovirus exposure and HLA in healthy donors. General observations from the study: The study recorded some 160 TCR beta chains that were cytomegalovirus-associated. Upon later analysis, HLA-associated TCR beta chains proved more clonally expanded than other, equally common chains. Sequencing probably produced one cluster of sequence variants that were highly shared.

The receptor comes from a man aged 30-40 years in good health and CMV-seronegative. The chain links TRBV6-6 to TRBJ1-6, with D hard to call. The material sequenced was PBMCs. The CDR3 loop is CASSHLRGGVWSPLHF. The CDR3 bases are TGTGCCAGCAGTCACCTCAGAGGAGGCGTCTGGTCACCCCTCCACTTT.